These 16 T cell receptor beta chains share one sample of origin, sequenced in a study of Ad26.COV2.S vaccination and SARS-CoV-2 variants. Specified treatment: approximately 18 received Ad26.COV2.S at low or high dose, single or two shots; roughly five received placebo; per-sample allocation not given. The study sampled participants on day 63 after the first vaccine or placebo injection. Profiled with immunoSEQ multiplex PCR; TCRdb holds only in-frame clones, not every one. Counted here are a few hundred thousand clones, 90% occurring once; the ten biggest clones make up about 4.4%. The source material was peripheral blood, sampled in a trial of Ad26.COV2.S vaccine versus placebo. The origin of the receptors is a person between 18 and 60 years old who received the Ad26.COV2.S COVID-19 vaccine or a placebo.

The genes are TRBV19 and TRBJ2-1; 15 nucleotides match TRBD2. The CDR3 length is 15 residues. V was pared by 5 bases and J by 10 bases, with 6 bases of the junction left unmatched. Germline CDR1 is LNHDA and CDR2 is SQIVND (reference sequence). CDR3 sequence reads: CASSAWTSGREEQFF. DNA for the CDR3: TGTGCCAGTAGTGCTTGGACTAGCGGGAGGGAAGAGCAGTTCTTC. Full variable domain (rest looked up from reference TRBV19 and TRBJ2-1): DGGITQSPKYLFRKEGQNVTLSCEQNLNHDAMYWYRQDPGQGLRLIYYSQIVNDFQKGDIAEGYSVSREKKESFPLTVTSAQKNPTAFYLCASSAWTSGREEQFFGPGTRLTVL.

The chain links TRBV2 to TRBJ2-7, with 8 nucleotides matching TRBD2. V shed 3 bases, J shed 3 bases, and the junction held 4 bases outside the gene matches. There are 14 residues in the CDR3. Germline V gene sequence: CDR1 SNHLY, CDR2 FYNNEI. The DNA for the CDR3 is TGTGCCAGCAGTGAGGCTAGCGGGCGCTACGAGCAGTACTTC. Translating gives CASSEASGRYEQYF.

The rearrangement links TRBV19 to TRBJ2-1; 7 bases align to TRBD2. This CDR3 comprises 19 residues. Germline assignment: CDR1 LNHDA and CDR2 SQIVND (reference sequence). With 7 bases clipped from V and 0 bases from J, the junction kept 18 bases outside the gene matches. The CDR3 protein is CASTPQRGFSLSSYNEQFF. Written as DNA, the CDR3 is TGTGCCAGTACCCCGCAGCGGGGATTCTCTCTTAGCTCCTACAATGAGCAGTTCTTC.

This chain connects TRBV5-4 to TRBJ2-3; 14 nucleotides match TRBD2. The length of the CDR3 is 18 residues. Looked up from germline, CDR1 is SGHNT and CDR2 is YYREEE (reference sequence). Trimming at V came to 5 bases and at J to 0 bases, leaving 8 bases not matched to a gene. CDR3 loop: CASRTGLAGDLSTDTQYF. CDR3 sequence (DNA): TGTGCCAGCAGGACGGGACTAGCGGGGGACCTTAGCACAGATACGCAGTATTTT.

CDR3 DNA: TGTGCCACCAGTGATCCACTAGCGTCGAGCTCCTACAATGAGCAGTTCTTC. It translates to CATSDPLASSSYNEQFF. The chain recombines TRBV24-1 with TRBJ2-1, with 7 bases identical to TRBD2. The CDR3 has 17 amino acids. CDR1 and CDR2 (germline): KGHDR, SFDVKD. V shed 3 bases and J 0 bases; nucleotides not matched to a gene: 7.

DNA of the CDR3: TGTGCCAGCAGTTGGGGGGCTCGGTCGTACGAGCAGTACTTC. Residues: CASSWGARSYEQYF. The rearrangement joins TRBV6-6 to TRBJ2-7, with D possibly called TRBD1 or TRBD2 (6 bases each). The germline V gene has CDR1 MNHNY and CDR2 SVGAGI (reference sequence). There are 14 residues in the CDR3. The germline V and J ends were trimmed by 4 bases and 4 bases, with 14 bases remaining between them.

This clone occurred once. V gene TRBV7-9 combines with J gene TRBJ2-6; D gene ambiguous. The CDR3 consists of 13 residues. Per the germline V gene, CDR1 is SEHNR and CDR2 is FQNEAQ (reference sequence). Trimming removed 8 bases from V and 0 bases from J, with 5 bases in between. The chain's CDR3 is CASGSSGANVLTF. In nucleotides, the CDR3 is TGTGCCAGCGGGTCCTCTGGGGCCAACGTCCTGACTTTC. Looking up the rest from reference TRBV7-9 and TRBJ2-6 gives the full variable domain: DTGVSQNPRHKITKRGQNVTFRCDPISEHNRLYWYRQTLGQGPEFLTYFQNEAQLEKSRLLSDRFSAERPKGSFSTLEIQRTEQGDSAMYLCASGSSGANVLTFGAGSRLTVL.

This clone was seen once. The chain employs TRBV19 and TRBJ2-2, with 7 bases matching TRBD1. CDR1 is LNHDA and CDR2 is SQIVND in the germline V gene (reference sequence). This CDR3 spans 14 amino acids. Germline trimming cut 5 bases from V and 4 bases from J; bases unmatched to any gene: 4. The CDR3 DNA reads as TGTGCCAGTAGTGCGACAGGGACCACCGGGGAGCTGTTTTTT. This gives the protein CASSATGTTGELFF.

V gene TRBV7-9 combines with J gene TRBJ2-3, with TRBD2 identical over 7 bases. CDR1 SEHNR and CDR2 FQNEAQ come from the germline V gene (reference sequence). V dropped 5 bases and J dropped 3; count of bases not matched to a gene: 11. This CDR3 spans 16 amino acids. The CDR3 region has the DNA TGTGCCAGCAGCGGGGGTGCGGCGGGAGTTACAGATACGCAGTATTTT. This gives the protein CASSGGAAGVTDTQYF. The full variable domain, rest sourced from reference TRBV7-9 and TRBJ2-3, is DTGVSQNPRHKITKRGQNVTFRCDPISEHNRLYWYRQTLGQGPEFLTYFQNEAQLEKSRLLSDRFSAERPKGSFSTLEIQRTEQGDSAMYLCASSGGAAGVTDTQYFGPGTRLTVL.

The chain links TRBV11-1 to TRBJ1-1; D gene uncertain. Between the trimmed V and J ends, which lost 2 bases and 8 bases, there was a span of 12 bases. CDR1 SGHAT and CDR2 FQDESV come from the germline V gene (reference sequence). The CDR3 spans 13 residues. The CDR3 reads CASSLPSSREAFF. For the CDR3, the DNA is TGTGCCAGCAGCTTACCTAGCTCACGCGAAGCTTTCTTT.

This chain links TRBV7-9 with TRBJ1-2; D is unclear. Germline loops: CDR1 SEHNR, CDR2 FQNEAQ (reference sequence). This CDR3 contains 14 residues. Trimming took 2 bases from V and 4 from J, leaving 11 bases between them. The CDR3 region is CASSLNEPIYGYTF. CDR3 coding DNA: TGTGCCAGCAGCTTAAATGAACCAATCTATGGCTACACCTTC. Full variable domain (missing parts from reference TRBV7-9 and TRBJ1-2): DTGVSQNPRHKITKRGQNVTFRCDPISEHNRLYWYRQTLGQGPEFLTYFQNEAQLEKSRLLSDRFSAERPKGSFSTLEIQRTEQGDSAMYLCASSLNEPIYGYTFGSGTRLTVV.

The chain recombines TRBV14 with TRBJ2-7, with D unclear. Between the trimmed V and J ends, which lost 4 bases and 5 bases, there was a span of 12 bases. From germline, CDR1 is SGHDN and CDR2 FVKESK. CDR3 length: 13 amino acids. The CDR3 sequence: CASSPWSNHEQYF. The CDR3 region has the DNA TGTGCCAGCAGCCCGTGGTCGAACCACGAGCAGTACTTC.

This chain uses TRBV10-3 with TRBJ2-7; 8 nucleotides agree with TRBD2. CDR1 and CDR2 (germline): ENHRY, SYGVKD. CDR3 length: 13 residues. V gave up 4 bases and J gave up 8 bases; unmatched junction bases: 7. CDR3 nucleotide sequence: TGTGCCATCAGTGGCGGGGGGACTACGCAGCAGTACTTC. Amino acids: CAISGGGTTQQYF.

The rearrangement joins TRBV9 to TRBJ2-3, with TRBD2 as a possible D gene (5 bases). The CDR3 is 14 amino acids. CDR1 SGDLS and CDR2 YYNGEE come from the germline V gene. V lost 2 bases and J lost 2, with 9 bases in between. CDR3 region: CASSVVDSTDTQYF. CDR3 sequence (DNA): TGTGCCAGCAGCGTGGTGGACTCCACAGATACGCAGTATTTT. Full variable domain (remainder filled in from reference TRBV9 and TRBJ2-3): DSGVTQTPKHLITATGQRVTLRCSPRSGDLSVYWYQQSLDQGLQFLIQYYNGEERAKGNILERFSAQQFPDLHSELNLSSLELGDSALYFCASSVVDSTDTQYFGPGTRLTVL.

The V and J genes are TRBV4-3 and TRBJ2-3; 7 nucleotides match TRBD2. Unmatched junction bases numbered 8, after V lost 1 base and J lost 4 bases. The length of the CDR3 is 16 residues. Per the germline V gene, CDR1 is LGHNA and CDR2 is YSLEER. DNA of the CDR3: TGCGCCAGCAGCCAAGCACTAGCGCGAGAGGCAGATACGCAGTATTTT. This sequence encodes CASSQALAREADTQYF.

This clone was picked up one time. The CDR3, as DNA: TGTGCCAGCTCACCAGGGAGGTCCGGCCCCTACGAGCAGTACTTC. Its protein is CASSPGRSGPYEQYF. J is TRBJ2-7 and V is TRBV18, with a tentative D call TRBD2 (6 bases). The CDR3 contains 15 residues. Germline CDR1 KGHSH, CDR2 LQKENI. Trimming took 2 bases from V and 2 from J, leaving 13 bases between them. Full variable domain (missing parts from reference TRBV18 and TRBJ2-7): NAGVMQNPRHLVRRRGQEARLRCSPMKGHSHVYWYRQLPEEGLKFMVYLQKENIIDESGMPKERFSAEFPKEGPSILRIQQVVRGDSAAYFCASSPGRSGPYEQYFGPGTRLTVT.